One sample yielded the 21 T cell receptor beta chains listed below, sequenced in a study of T cells in localized non-small cell lung cancer. Sequenced by immunoSEQ multiplex PCR; TCRdb stores in-frame clones only, minus some. The sample records 50,000 to 70,000 clones, roughly nine tenths being singletons. The sample consisted of peripheral blood, taken before any cancer treatment. The receptors derive from a man between 40 and 70 years old with stage I lung adenocarcinoma.

V is TRBV15 and J is TRBJ2-7; D may be TRBD2 (6 bases). The CDR3 is 16 residues long. Trimming took 3 bases from V and 3 from J, leaving 18 bases between them. Germline CDR1 is LNHNV and CDR2 is YYDKDF (reference sequence). The CDR3 loop reads CATSSDSGMSVYEQYF. For the CDR3, the DNA is TGTGCCACCAGCAGTGATAGCGGTATGTCCGTCTACGAGCAGTACTTC. The full variable domain, its missing parts supplied by reference TRBV15 and TRBJ2-7, is DAMVIQNPRYQVTQFGKPVTLSCSQTLNHNVMYWYQQKSSQAPKLLFHYYDKDFNNEADTPDNFQSRRPNTSFCFLDIRSPGLGDTAMYLCATSSDSGMSVYEQYFGPGTRLTVT.

This chain uses TRBV7-9 with TRBJ1-3; the match to TRBD1 covers 8 bases. The CDR3 is made up of 16 amino acids. The germline V gene encodes CDR1 SEHNR and CDR2 FQNEAQ (reference sequence). Losses at the gene ends were 0 bases for V and 2 bases for J; bases not matched to a gene: 3. The CDR3 protein is CASSLAPTGAGNTIYF. In DNA, the CDR3 is TGTGCCAGCAGCTTAGCTCCGACAGGGGCTGGAAACACCATATATTTT.

By share, this clone ranks as large (0.1 to 1%). The gene calls are TRBV2 and TRBJ1-5; D is perhaps TRBD1 (5 bases). The CDR3 sequence is 15 residues long. The germline V gene has CDR1 SNHLY and CDR2 FYNNEI. Trimming shortened V by 7 bases and J by 1 base, and 14 bases separated the two germline ends. CDR3 amino acids: CASMGGRQSNQPQHF. CDR3 nucleotide sequence: TGTGCCAGCATGGGGGGAAGACAGAGCAATCAGCCCCAGCATTTT.

The rearrangement uses TRBV7-9 and TRBJ1-1, with D hard to call. CDR1 and CDR2 (germline): SEHNR, FQNEAQ (reference sequence). V was trimmed by 5 bases and J by 0 bases, leaving 16 bases between them. CDR3 size: 16 residues. The CDR3 loop is CASSPMPHGVNTEAFF. In DNA, the CDR3 is TGTGCCAGCAGCCCGATGCCCCATGGAGTGAACACTGAAGCTTTCTTT.

About this clone: This specimen includes other DNA sequences encoding the same CDR3. The chain is built from TRBV2 and TRBJ1-1; D gene ambiguous. Trimming removed 5 bases from V and 2 bases from J, with 9 bases in between. This CDR3 spans 13 amino acids. Germline-derived CDR1 and CDR2 are SNHLY and FYNNEI. CDR3 loop: CASSLDGNTEAFF. In DNA, the CDR3 is TGTGCCAGCAGTTTAGACGGTAACACTGAAGCTTTCTTT.

The chain couples TRBV4-1 to TRBJ2-2; 10 bases line up with TRBD1. Per germline, CDR1 MGHRA and CDR2 YSYEKL. This CDR3 contains 16 residues. V dropped 5 bases and J dropped 4; count of bases not matched to a gene: 7. The CDR3 sequence is CASSYRDRGTTGELFF. The CDR3 DNA reads as TGCGCCAGCAGCTACCGGGACAGGGGAACCACCGGGGAGCTGTTTTTT.

V usage is TRBV7-9 and J usage is TRBJ1-1; D not certain. V was pared by 5 bases and J by 8 bases, with 15 bases between. Germline assignment: CDR1 SEHNR and CDR2 FQNEAQ (reference sequence). The CDR3 runs 13 residues. CDR3 sequence: CASSTPQGTEAFF. CDR3 DNA sequence: TGTGCCAGCAGCACACCCCAAGGTACCGAAGCTTTCTTT.

The V and J genes are TRBV28 and TRBJ2-1, with no clear D. Between the trimmed V and J ends, which lost 5 bases and 6 bases, there was a span of 11 bases. Per the germline V gene, CDR1 is MDHEN and CDR2 is SYDVKM. The CDR3 length is 13 residues. The CDR3 DNA is TGTGCCAGCAGTCCGCAGCTTACCAATGAGCAGTTCTTC. This codes for CASSPQLTNEQFF.

This chain joins TRBV2 and TRBJ2-6; TRBD1 or TRBD2 may be the D gene (5 bases each). The V gene lost 7 bases and the J gene lost 2 bases, with 12 bases spanning the gap. The CDR3 consists of 15 residues. The germline CDR1 and CDR2 sequences are SNHLY and FYNNEI. Here the CDR3 DNA reads TGTGCCAGCATGGGGGACGGGGCTGGGGCCAACGTCCTGACTTTC. It encodes CASMGDGAGANVLTF.

The chain has TRBV5-1 and TRBJ2-2; perhaps TRBD2 as D (6 bases). The germline V gene has CDR1 SGHRS and CDR2 YFSETQ. The V and J ends lost 1 base and 3 bases respectively, with 10 bases between them. The length of the CDR3 is 15 residues. The CDR3 spells CASSLSGDYTGELFF. The CDR3 nucleotides read TGCGCCAGCAGCTTGTCGGGGGACTACACCGGGGAGCTGTTTTTT.

The sample holds a few counts of this clone. At the DNA level, this CDR3 is encoded by other sequences in the same sample as well. V is TRBV19 and J is TRBJ1-5; D is ambiguous. Trimming removed 3 bases at V and 3 bases at J, with 3 bases between. CDR1 is LNHDA and CDR2 is SQIVND in the germline V gene (reference sequence). The CDR3 runs 12 residues. The DNA for the CDR3 is TGTGCCAGTAGTATGTCCAATCAGCCCCAGCATTTT. This codes for CASSMSNQPQHF.

This chain joins TRBV7-6 and TRBJ2-1; D is unclear. Per germline, CDR1 SGHVS and CDR2 FNYEAQ. The CDR3 spans 11 residues. Deletions cut 2 bases from V and 9 bases from J, with 5 bases between. CDR3 residues: CASSLLGEQFF. The CDR3 bases are TGTGCCAGCAGCTTACTAGGTGAGCAGTTCTTC.

This clone was seen a few times. This sequence joins TRBV27 and TRBJ2-2, with D possibly matching TRBD2 (5 bases). V was shortened by 3 bases and J by 6 bases, with 17 bases between the two germline ends. The CDR3 has 16 residues. Germline V gene data show CDR1 as MNHEY and CDR2 as SMNVEV (reference sequence). The CDR3 DNA reads as TGTGCCAGCAGTTTCCTTTTCCGGGGTCGGGCCGGGGAGCTGTTTTTT. This translates into CASSFLFRGRAGELFF.

CDR3 loop: CASSYPSLAGYNEQFF. CDR3 coding DNA: TGTGCCAGCAGTTACCCCTCACTAGCGGGGTACAATGAGCAGTTCTTC. The chain is built from TRBV6-6 and TRBJ2-1; the match to TRBD2 covers 10 bases. The CDR3 consists of 16 residues. V lost 2 bases, J lost 4 bases, and 5 bases stayed unmatched. The germline CDR1 and CDR2 sequences are MNHNY and SVGAGI (reference sequence).

The chain recombines TRBV7-6 with TRBJ2-2, with 12 positions matching TRBD2. Germline V gene sequence: CDR1 SGHVS, CDR2 FNYEAQ. J lost 13 bases, V lost 1 base, and 4 bases had no gene match. This CDR3 is 14 amino acids long. Written as DNA, the CDR3 is TGTGCCAGCAGCTTAGAGACTAGCGGGGGTCTGCTGTTTTTT. Its translation is CASSLETSGGLLFF.

V usage is TRBV2 and J usage is TRBJ1-5, with D perhaps TRBD1 (5 bases). CDR1 and CDR2 from the germline V gene are SNHLY and FYNNEI. The CDR3 contains 14 residues. V was cut by 6 bases and J by 3 bases, with 12 bases left in between. CDR3 amino acids: CASRAQAINQPQHF. The CDR3 DNA reads TGTGCCAGCAGAGCACAGGCGATCAATCAGCCCCAGCATTTT.

The chain has TRBV28 and TRBJ1-5; D perhaps matches TRBD1 (5 bases). This CDR3 is 14 amino acids long. Germline CDR1 and CDR2: MDHEN and SYDVKM. With 8 bases removed from V and 2 bases from J, the gap between germline ends came to 13 bases. This CDR3 reads CASGRDLRNQPQHF. The CDR3, as DNA: TGTGCCAGCGGACGGGACCTCCGCAATCAGCCCCAGCATTTT.

The chain is built from TRBV27 and TRBJ2-5; weak D call: TRBD1 (6 bases). V dropped 6 bases and J dropped 4 bases, with 12 bases sitting between them. This CDR3 comprises 13 residues. CDR1 and CDR2 from the germline V gene are MNHEY and SMNVEV (reference sequence). For the CDR3, the DNA is TGTGCCAGCAGGCCGGGACACCGAGAGACCCAGTACTTC. Translating it yields CASRPGHRETQYF.

The rearrangement links TRBV11-2 to TRBJ1-4, with 7 bases fitting TRBD1. Germline trimming cut 0 bases from V and 15 bases from J; bases unmatched to any gene: 7. From germline, CDR1 is SGHAT and CDR2 FQNNGV. This CDR3 spans 13 amino acids. DNA of the CDR3: TGTGCCAGCAGCTTAGATCTAGGCGGGACAGTGTTTTTT. Translating gives CASSLDLGGTVFF.

V and J are TRBV6-4 and TRBJ2-5; D may be TRBD1 (5 bases). Per germline, CDR1 MRHNA and CDR2 SNTAGT. CDR3 size: 18 residues. The V gene lost 2 bases and the J gene lost 0 bases, with 19 bases spanning the gap. CDR3 sequence: CASSDNLTWTRNQETQYF. CDR3 DNA sequence: TGTGCCAGCAGTGACAATTTAACTTGGACAAGAAACCAAGAGACCCAGTACTTC.

The chain joins TRBV30 to TRBJ2-7; 11 bases align to TRBD1. This CDR3 spans 13 amino acids. Germline assignment: CDR1 GTSNPN and CDR2 SVGIG (reference sequence). After removal of 5 bases from V and 6 bases from J, the junction contained 6 bases not matched to a gene. CDR3 coding DNA: TGTGCCTGGGGGACAGGGGGAGTTGGCGAGCAGTACTTC. Translated: CAWGTGGVGEQYF.